A selection of T cell receptor beta chains follows, all from one sample in a study of blood T cell repertoires in COVID-19. Assay: immunoSEQ multiplex PCR; the TCRdb copy retains only in-frame clones and omits some. The sample lists some 310,000 clones, over 75% occurring once. The sample comprised peripheral blood. The receptors originated from a man between 45 and 60 years old with active or convalescent COVID-19. The CDR3 runs from the conserved cysteine through the conserved F or W. D genes are given only for firm matches. Rows give clone size only sometimes, using once, few, many, or a class for an expanded clone.

V: TRBV5-1; size: once; J: TRBJ1-1; D: TRBD1; DNA: TGCGCCAGCAGGTTACAGGGGGCGCCCACTGAAGCTTTCTTT; CDR3: CASRLQGAPTEAFF
V: TRBV28; size: NA; J: TRBJ1-5; D: NA; DNA: TGTGCCAGCAGTTTGGCCGTTGGGCTCGATCAGCCCCAGCATTTT; CDR3: CASSLAVGLDQPQHF
V: TRBV28; size: NA; J: TRBJ1-2; D: NA; DNA: TGTGCCAGCAACTCGGGGGGGCAGATCCTTTATGGCTACACCTTC; CDR3: CASNSGGQILYGYTF
V: TRBV7-9; size: NA; J: TRBJ1-5; D: NA; DNA: TGTGCCAGCAGCCTATACGGGCCCCAGCATTTT; CDR3: CASSLYGPQHF
V: TRBV2; size: NA; J: TRBJ2-7; D: TRBD1; DNA: TGTGCCAGCAGTGACGGACAGGGCGGCGAGCAGTACTTC; CDR3: CASSDGQGGEQYF
V: TRBV28; size: NA; J: TRBJ2-5; D: TRBD2; DNA: TGTGCCAGCAGTCTAGCGGGGGGGGTGGAGACCCAGTACTTC; CDR3: CASSLAGGVETQYF
V: TRBV2; size: NA; J: TRBJ2-5; D: TRBD2; DNA: TGTGCCAGCAGTACCCCGACTAGCGGAGGAGAGACCCAGTACTTC; CDR3: CASSTPTSGGETQYF
V: TRBV4-1; size: NA; J: TRBJ2-1; D: TRBD2; DNA: TGCGCCAGCAGCCAGATGACTAGCGAAGGTGAGCAGTTCTTC; CDR3: CASSQMTSEGEQFF
V: TRBV9; size: few; J: TRBJ2-5; D: TRBD1; DNA: TGTGCCAGCAGCGTACTGGACAGGGATTGGGAGACCCAGTACTTC; CDR3: CASSVLDRDWETQYF
V: TRBV28; size: NA; J: TRBJ2-6; D: NA; DNA: TGTGCCACCAAGGGGCAGGGGCCCCCCACTGGGGCCAACGTCCTGACTTTC; CDR3: CATKGQGPPTGANVLTF
V: TRBV28; size: NA; J: TRBJ2-7; D: NA; DNA: TGTGCCATCACTTTCCAGGGCGGTAGCTCCTACGAGCAGTACTTC; CDR3: CAITFQGGSSYEQYF
V: TRBV25-1; size: NA; J: TRBJ1-2; D: NA; DNA: TGTGCCAGCAGTGAATTCGGGTCTACGAACACCTTC; CDR3: CASSEFGSTNTF
V: TRBV18; size: NA; J: TRBJ2-3; D: NA; DNA: TGTGCCAGCTCACCAATTCAGATAGATACGCAGTATTTT; CDR3: CASSPIQIDTQYF
V: TRBV6-5; size: NA; J: TRBJ2-3; D: NA; DNA: TGTGCCAGCAGGTACACAGATACGCAGTATTTT; CDR3: CASRYTDTQYF
V: TRBV7-9; size: NA; J: TRBJ2-1; D: TRBD2; DNA: TGTGCCAGCAGCTTAGTGGCTAGCGGGGGTTCCTACAATGAGCAGTTCTTC; CDR3: CASSLVASGGSYNEQFF
V: TRBV5-1; size: NA; J: TRBJ2-3; D: TRBD2; DNA: TGCGCCAGCAGCGGGGGACTAGCGGGATCCACAGATACGCAGTATTTT; CDR3: CASSGGLAGSTDTQYF
V: TRBV3-1/TRBV3-2; size: once; J: TRBJ1-6; D: NA; DNA: TGTGCCAGCAGCCAAGTACGGACAGACTCACCCCTCCACTTT; CDR3: CASSQVRTDSPLHF
V: TRBV28; size: NA; J: TRBJ2-2; D: NA; DNA: TGTGCCAGCAAAACTACGAACACCGGGGAGCTGTTTTTT; CDR3: CASKTTNTGELFF
V: TRBV28; size: few; J: TRBJ2-7; D: NA; DNA: TGTGCCAGCAGTCTGTCCTCCTACGAGCAGTACTTC; CDR3: CASSLSSYEQYF
V: TRBV7-9; size: few; J: TRBJ1-4; D: TRBD1; DNA: TGTGCCAGCAGCTTACAGACAGGGGGCGGTGAAAAACTGTTTTTT; CDR3: CASSLQTGGGEKLFF
V: TRBV4-3; size: NA; J: TRBJ2-7; D: TRBD1; DNA: TGCGCCAGCAGCCAAGGGACAGGGCTGGTCCACGAGCAGTACTTC; CDR3: CASSQGTGLVHEQYF
V: TRBV5-1; size: NA; J: TRBJ1-4; D: NA; DNA: TGCGCCAGCAGCGATCCGCAGGGTAATAATGAAAAACTGTTTTTT; CDR3: CASSDPQGNNEKLFF
V: TRBV30; size: once; J: TRBJ1-6; D: NA; DNA: TGTGCCTGGAGCCGAGTAAATTCACCCCTCCACTTT; CDR3: CAWSRVNSPLHF
V: TRBV28; size: NA; J: TRBJ2-2; D: NA; DNA: TGTGCCAGCACCTCTTGGAACACCGGGGAGCTGTTTTTT; CDR3: CASTSWNTGELFF
V: TRBV7-2; size: NA; J: TRBJ2-3; D: NA; DNA: TGTGCCAGCAGCTTAGAGCCTCGGGGGAGGAGCACAGATACGCAGTATTTT; CDR3: CASSLEPRGRSTDTQYF
V: TRBV25-1; size: NA; J: TRBJ2-3; D: NA; DNA: TGTGCCAGCAGTGTTCCCTCAGGGGCGTTCACAGATACGCAGTATTTT; CDR3: CASSVPSGAFTDTQYF
V: TRBV10-3; size: once; J: TRBJ2-5; D: NA; DNA: TGTGCCATCAGTGAGGGAACTATAAGCGGGACCCAGTACTTC; CDR3: CAISEGTISGTQYF
V: TRBV6-6; size: NA; J: TRBJ1-2; D: NA; DNA: TGTGCCAGCAGAGTGGGCGGAGGAATGGAATATGGCTACACCTTC; CDR3: CASRVGGGMEYGYTF
V: TRBV6-6; size: NA; J: TRBJ2-1; D: TRBD2; DNA: TGTGCCAGCAGAACTAGCGGTCTGTGGCATGAGCAGTTCTTC; CDR3: CASRTSGLWHEQFF